The T cell receptor (beta chain) under discussion was sequenced for a study of blood T cell repertoires in COVID-19. Study as a whole: Acute-phase and convalescent COVID-19 samples originated in the United States, Italy and Spain. T cells, B-cell-depleted T cells, or PBMCs supplied cDNA or gDNA.

Only in-frame clones appear in the TCRdb table, and some are missing; sequencing was by immunoSEQ multiplex PCR. The sample yields hundreds of thousands of clones, around 91% seen once. The CDR3 is made up of 13 amino acids. CDR1 and CDR2 from the germline V gene are SGDLS and YYNGEE. Trimming took off 6 bases at V and 6 bases at J, with 14 bases between the two ends. The sample comprised peripheral blood. The chain carries TRBV9 and TRBJ2-3, with TRBD2 as a possible D gene (5 bases). The clonotype was recovered from a woman in her sixties or seventies with acute or convalescent COVID-19. The DNA for the CDR3 is TGTGCCAGCACCAAGGGAGCGGCGGATACGCAGTATTTT. It translates to CASTKGAADTQYF.